A selection of T cell receptor beta chains follows, all from one sample in a study of technical replicates of blood from a few donors. TCRdb's table, derived via immunoSEQ multiplex PCR, lists solely in-frame clones and lacks some. Altogether approximately 70,000 clones are present, roughly 91% being singletons, with the ten largest covering more than 0.35%. Source material: T cells isolated from PBMCs. The receptors come from a human donor in good health. Some clones in this sample may be carry-over from other donors' samples. The CDR3 runs from the conserved cysteine through the conserved F or W. Each record gives: V gene, D gene, clone size, J gene, CDR3 DNA, CDR3 protein. The D gene is left open where the match is weak. Some rows have no size entry. The others give once, few or many, or a class for an expanded clone.

v_gene: TRBV5-4
d_gene: TRBD2
abundance: NA
j_gene: TRBJ2-5
CDR3nt: TGTGCCAGCAGCCGAACGGTACTAGCGGGGGGGCCAGCGGAGACCCAGTACTTC
CDR3aa: CASSRTVLAGGPAETQYF

v_gene: TRBV6-4
d_gene: TRBD1
abundance: NA
j_gene: TRBJ2-1
CDR3nt: TGTGCCAGCAGTTTACAGGGGGACTCCTACAATGAGCAGTTCTTC
CDR3aa: CASSLQGDSYNEQFF

v_gene: TRBV6-1
d_gene: NA
abundance: NA
j_gene: TRBJ2-7
CDR3nt: TGTGCCAGCAGTGATCGATGGCAGTCCTACGAGCAGTACTTC
CDR3aa: CASSDRWQSYEQYF

v_gene: TRBV6-5
d_gene: NA
abundance: few
j_gene: TRBJ2-7
CDR3nt: TGTGCCAGCAGTTACTCGATTCGGGACTTCAACTACGAGCAGTACTTC
CDR3aa: CASSYSIRDFNYEQYF

v_gene: TRBV6-5
d_gene: NA
abundance: NA
j_gene: TRBJ1-4
CDR3nt: TGTGCCAGCACCTTATCACAGGCCTCTAATGAAAAACTGTTTTTT
CDR3aa: CASTLSQASNEKLFF

v_gene: TRBV30
d_gene: TRBD1
abundance: NA
j_gene: TRBJ2-7
CDR3nt: TGTGCCTGGAGTGTAGGGGGCAGCTACGAGCAGTACTTC
CDR3aa: CAWSVGGSYEQYF

v_gene: TRBV6-1
d_gene: NA
abundance: once
j_gene: TRBJ1-3
CDR3nt: TGTGCCAGCAGTGAATTGGGCAGGGCCTACTCTGGAAACACCATATATTTT
CDR3aa: CASSELGRAYSGNTIYF

v_gene: TRBV6-6
d_gene: NA
abundance: NA
j_gene: TRBJ1-1
CDR3nt: TGTGCCAGCAGTTACACTCGAGGAAACACTGAAGCTTTCTTT
CDR3aa: CASSYTRGNTEAFF

v_gene: TRBV7-9
d_gene: TRBD2
abundance: NA
j_gene: TRBJ2-1
CDR3nt: TGTGCCAGCAGCTTATTCGGGACTAGTCCTGCCAATGAGCAGTTCTTC
CDR3aa: CASSLFGTSPANEQFF

v_gene: TRBV6-5
d_gene: TRBD2
abundance: NA
j_gene: TRBJ2-3
CDR3nt: TGTGCCAGCAGCTTAACTAGCGGGGCCGCGGATACGCAGTATTTT
CDR3aa: CASSLTSGAADTQYF

v_gene: TRBV9
d_gene: NA
abundance: NA
j_gene: TRBJ1-1
CDR3nt: TGTGCCAGCAGCGTAGGGTTAGTTGAGAACACTGAAGCTTTCTTT
CDR3aa: CASSVGLVENTEAFF

v_gene: TRBV7-8
d_gene: TRBD1
abundance: NA
j_gene: TRBJ1-1
CDR3nt: TGTGCCAGCAGCTTAGTTGGCCGGGACAGGGACACTGAAGCTTTCTTT
CDR3aa: CASSLVGRDRDTEAFF

v_gene: TRBV5-4
d_gene: TRBD2
abundance: NA
j_gene: TRBJ2-5
CDR3nt: TGTGCCAGCAGCCTCGGGGGGGCGGGAGGAGAGACCCAGTACTTC
CDR3aa: CASSLGGAGGETQYF

v_gene: TRBV13
d_gene: NA
abundance: few
j_gene: TRBJ1-1
CDR3nt: TGTGCCAGCAGCTTTCAGGGTCGCACTCAAGCTTTCTTT
CDR3aa: CASSFQGRTQAFF

v_gene: TRBV27
d_gene: TRBD1
abundance: NA
j_gene: TRBJ1-2
CDR3nt: TGTGCCAGCAGCTCCGGGACAGAGAAAGGAGGATATGGCTACACCTTC
CDR3aa: CASSSGTEKGGYGYTF

v_gene: TRBV7-9
d_gene: NA
abundance: few
j_gene: TRBJ1-2
CDR3nt: TGTGCCAGCAGCGAGGGAGAGACTTATGGCTACACCTTC
CDR3aa: CASSEGETYGYTF

v_gene: TRBV5-1
d_gene: TRBD1
abundance: NA
j_gene: TRBJ1-4
CDR3nt: TGCGCCAGCAGCTTCGGACAGGAGGGGGAAAAACTGTTTTTT
CDR3aa: CASSFGQEGEKLFF

v_gene: TRBV6-5
d_gene: TRBD1
abundance: NA
j_gene: TRBJ2-7
CDR3nt: TGTGCCAGCAGTTACGAACAGGGGTCCTACGAGCAGTACTTC
CDR3aa: CASSYEQGSYEQYF

v_gene: TRBV30
d_gene: TRBD2
abundance: NA
j_gene: TRBJ2-3
CDR3nt: TGTGCCTGGAGTCAGCGGGGAGCAGATACGCAGTATTTT
CDR3aa: CAWSQRGADTQYF

v_gene: TRBV9
d_gene: TRBD2
abundance: NA
j_gene: TRBJ2-3
CDR3nt: TGTGCCAGCAGCGGCGGACTAGCGGGGGGCACAGATACGCAGTATTTT
CDR3aa: CASSGGLAGGTDTQYF

v_gene: TRBV4-1
d_gene: NA
abundance: once
j_gene: TRBJ2-3
CDR3nt: TGCGCCAGCAGCCAAGTAATGAGACAGTACACAGATACGCAGTATTTT
CDR3aa: CASSQVMRQYTDTQYF

v_gene: TRBV29-1
d_gene: TRBD2
abundance: NA
j_gene: TRBJ2-7
CDR3nt: TGCAGCGTCTATACCGGGACTAGCGTTTCCGAGCAGTACTTC
CDR3aa: CSVYTGTSVSEQYF

v_gene: TRBV7-9
d_gene: NA
abundance: NA
j_gene: TRBJ2-4
CDR3nt: TGTGCCAGCAGCTTAGCGAGGGCACCTCTGAGCAAAAACATTCAGTACTTC
CDR3aa: CASSLARAPLSKNIQYF

v_gene: TRBV19
d_gene: TRBD1
abundance: NA
j_gene: TRBJ2-5
CDR3nt: TGTGCCAGTAGCCCCAGGGGGGACAGGGAAGAGACCCAGTACTTC
CDR3aa: CASSPRGDREETQYF

v_gene: TRBV10-1
d_gene: TRBD1
abundance: NA
j_gene: TRBJ2-7
CDR3nt: TGCGCCAGCAGTAGAGGACAGGGCCCTTACGAGCAGTACTTC
CDR3aa: CASSRGQGPYEQYF

v_gene: TRBV19
d_gene: TRBD1
abundance: NA
j_gene: TRBJ1-2
CDR3nt: TGTGCCAGTAGTATCCCTCAATCCAGGACAGGGGCGGTTTATGGCTACACCTTC
CDR3aa: CASSIPQSRTGAVYGYTF

v_gene: TRBV28
d_gene: NA
abundance: few
j_gene: TRBJ1-2
CDR3nt: TGTGCCAGCAGCGTACAGGCTGGCTATGGCTACACCTTC
CDR3aa: CASSVQAGYGYTF

v_gene: TRBV7-9
d_gene: NA
abundance: NA
j_gene: TRBJ2-1
CDR3nt: TGTGCCAGCAGCTTAGCGGGGGGGCCCTACAATGAGCAGTTCTTC
CDR3aa: CASSLAGGPYNEQFF

v_gene: TRBV11-3
d_gene: NA
abundance: NA
j_gene: TRBJ1-6
CDR3nt: TGTGCCAGCAGCTCACGAGGGGGATGGAATTCACCCCTCCACTTT
CDR3aa: CASSSRGGWNSPLHF

v_gene: TRBV10-2
d_gene: TRBD2
abundance: NA
j_gene: TRBJ2-3
CDR3nt: TGCGCCAGCAGTGAGTCTTACGGGGGGGTTCGAGATACGCAGTATTTT
CDR3aa: CASSESYGGVRDTQYF

v_gene: TRBV13
d_gene: TRBD1
abundance: few
j_gene: TRBJ1-1
CDR3nt: TGTGCCAGCAGCTGGGGACAGGGGGACACTGAAGCTTTCTTT
CDR3aa: CASSWGQGDTEAFF

v_gene: TRBV7-2
d_gene: TRBD1
abundance: NA
j_gene: TRBJ2-5
CDR3nt: TGTGCCAGCAGCTTGGACAGGGGGGATCAAGAGACCCAGTACTTC
CDR3aa: CASSLDRGDQETQYF

v_gene: TRBV11-3
d_gene: TRBD1
abundance: NA
j_gene: TRBJ1-2
CDR3nt: TGTGCCAGCAGCTTACAAGAGGGACAGTACTATGGCTACACCTTC
CDR3aa: CASSLQEGQYYGYTF

v_gene: TRBV25-1
d_gene: NA
abundance: NA
j_gene: TRBJ2-7
CDR3nt: TGTGCCAGCAGTGACCGGACAGCCGGAGAGCAGTACTTC
CDR3aa: CASSDRTAGEQYF

v_gene: TRBV2
d_gene: NA
abundance: once
j_gene: TRBJ2-3
CDR3nt: TGTGCCAGCAGTGAAAAAAGTAGCGTTCACACAGATACGCAGTATTTT
CDR3aa: CASSEKSSVHTDTQYF

v_gene: TRBV7-6
d_gene: TRBD1
abundance: NA
j_gene: TRBJ2-1
CDR3nt: TGTGCCAGCAGCTATCCAGCCGGGGGGACAGGGAATGAGCAGTTCTTC
CDR3aa: CASSYPAGGTGNEQFF

v_gene: TRBV7-7
d_gene: NA
abundance: NA
j_gene: TRBJ1-3
CDR3nt: TGTGGAGTAGGGAGGGCCTACTCTGGAAACACCATATATTTT
CDR3aa: CGVGRAYSGNTIYF

v_gene: TRBV11-3
d_gene: TRBD2
abundance: NA
j_gene: TRBJ2-7
CDR3nt: TGTGCCAGCAGCTTAGGGATTAGCGGGAGCGCCGACGAGCAGTACTTC
CDR3aa: CASSLGISGSADEQYF

v_gene: TRBV19
d_gene: NA
abundance: NA
j_gene: TRBJ1-2
CDR3nt: TGTGCCAGTAGTATAGGGGGACGGGGGGCTGCCCAGGAGAGGGGCTACACCTTC
CDR3aa: CASSIGGRGAAQERGYTF

v_gene: TRBV23-1
d_gene: TRBD1
abundance: NA
j_gene: TRBJ2-7
CDR3nt: TGCGCCAGCAGTCGAAGGGGGACAGGGGGAAACTACGAGCAGTACTTC
CDR3aa: CASSRRGTGGNYEQYF

v_gene: TRBV28
d_gene: NA
abundance: NA
j_gene: TRBJ2-1
CDR3nt: TGTGCCAGCAGTTGGGTGGGGGGGCAGCTCTACAATGAGCAGTTCTTC
CDR3aa: CASSWVGGQLYNEQFF

v_gene: TRBV5-1
d_gene: NA
abundance: NA
j_gene: TRBJ2-1
CDR3nt: TGCGCCAGCAGCGTTCTAGCTGACTACAATGAGCAGTTCTTC
CDR3aa: CASSVLADYNEQFF

v_gene: TRBV5-1
d_gene: NA
abundance: NA
j_gene: TRBJ2-3
CDR3nt: TGCGCCAGCAGCTTGGCCTTGACGAGGGTTATACCTAGCACAGATACGCAGTATTTT
CDR3aa: CASSLALTRVIPSTDTQYF

v_gene: TRBV5-6
d_gene: NA
abundance: NA
j_gene: TRBJ2-2
CDR3nt: TGTGCCAGCAGCCCTAACACCGGGGAGCTGTTTTTT
CDR3aa: CASSPNTGELFF

v_gene: TRBV5-1
d_gene: NA
abundance: NA
j_gene: TRBJ2-1
CDR3nt: TGCGCCAGCAGCCCGCTGGGGGCCCTTATGAATGAGCAGTTCTTC
CDR3aa: CASSPLGALMNEQFF

v_gene: TRBV19
d_gene: NA
abundance: NA
j_gene: TRBJ1-1
CDR3nt: TGTGCCAGTAGCCAAGAGGGTAGCACTGAAGCTTTCTTT
CDR3aa: CASSQEGSTEAFF

v_gene: TRBV7-9
d_gene: NA
abundance: NA
j_gene: TRBJ1-2
CDR3nt: TGTGCCAGCAGCTTAGCTTATGAGGTATCCTATGGCTACACCTTC
CDR3aa: CASSLAYEVSYGYTF

v_gene: TRBV5-1
d_gene: NA
abundance: NA
j_gene: TRBJ2-5
CDR3nt: TGCGCCAGCAGCGGGTCGCCCGCGGGATTGGGAGAGACCCAGTACTTC
CDR3aa: CASSGSPAGLGETQYF

v_gene: TRBV5-4
d_gene: NA
abundance: NA
j_gene: TRBJ1-2
CDR3nt: TGTGCCAGCAGCTTCCCGGGGGGTTCTGGCTACACCTTC
CDR3aa: CASSFPGGSGYTF

v_gene: TRBV19
d_gene: NA
abundance: NA
j_gene: TRBJ2-6
CDR3nt: TGTGCCAGTACCATTCCGAACTTGGGGGGGCCTGGGGCCAACGTCCTGACTTTC
CDR3aa: CASTIPNLGGPGANVLTF

v_gene: TRBV12-5
d_gene: TRBD1
abundance: NA
j_gene: TRBJ2-1
CDR3nt: TGTGCTAGTGGTGCCTTACAGGGGGCCAATGAGCAGTTCTTC
CDR3aa: CASGALQGANEQFF

v_gene: TRBV7-9
d_gene: NA
abundance: NA
j_gene: TRBJ1-1
CDR3nt: TGTGCCAGCAGCTTGGGGGCAGGGGCTGCCAACACTGAAGCTTTCTTT
CDR3aa: CASSLGAGAANTEAFF

v_gene: TRBV28
d_gene: TRBD2
abundance: NA
j_gene: TRBJ2-3
CDR3nt: TGTGCCGGGACTAGCGGCACAGATACGCAGTATTTT
CDR3aa: CAGTSGTDTQYF

v_gene: TRBV2
d_gene: TRBD1
abundance: NA
j_gene: TRBJ2-7
CDR3nt: TGTGCCGGCAGGGACAGGGGCACCTACGAGCAGTACTTC
CDR3aa: CAGRDRGTYEQYF